The clone carrying this TCR beta chain appeared many times. RNA transcripts gave rise to amplified TCR beta CDR3 regions. HTBI primers were employed in a first-round RT-PCR of the TCR CDR3. TCRdb used MiXCR to reprocess the multiplex PCR reads, holding one entry per CDR3 protein. In the table there are about 380,000 distinct CDR3 sequences, about 18% of which are singletons. This sample was included in a study of T cells in Graves' hyperthyroidism and ophthalmopathy. Germline CDR1 KGHSH, CDR2 LQKENI. V gave up 3 bases and J gave up 4 bases, with 9 bases separating them. The CDR3 consists of 13 residues.

The sequencing input was blood. This chain joins TRBV18 and TRBJ2-5; D is undetermined. The source is a young man with Graves' ophthalmopathy. The CDR3 region has the DNA TGTGCCAGCTCACCCCGTTCGGTAGAGACCCAGTACTTC. Protein sequence: CASSPRSVETQYF.